The 28 T cell receptor beta chains listed next were all sequenced from one sample in a study of CD8+ T cells in alopecia areata. Following RNA extraction, reverse transcription yielded cDNA that acted as the sequencing template. Assay: immunoSEQ multiplex PCR; the TCRdb copy retains only in-frame clones and omits some. Of 30,000 to 35,000 clones in the sample, less than 70% were seen once. Material for sequencing was NKG2D-high CD8+ T cells sorted from blood. The receptor set was obtained from a human donor with alopecia areata.

The genes are TRBV5-4 and TRBJ2-7, with no clear D. This CDR3 has 16 amino acids. Trimming cost V 2 bases and J 5 bases, with 20 bases left between them. Germline values: CDR1 SGHNT, CDR2 YYREEE (reference sequence). The DNA for the CDR3 is TGTGCCAGCAGCTTCCTTATCGGACGAGTCCCCGACGAGCAGTACTTC. It is translated as CASSFLIGRVPDEQYF. The whole variable domain, filled in from reference TRBV5-4 and TRBJ2-7, reads ETGVTQSPTHLIKTRGQQVTLRCSSQSGHNTVSWYQQALGQGPQFIFQYYREEENGRGNFPPRFSGLQFPNYSSELNVNALELDDSALYLCASSFLIGRVPDEQYFGPGTRLTVT.

The chain couples TRBV11-3 to TRBJ2-5; D is undetermined. The V end lost 0 bases, the J end lost 5 bases, and 7 bases lay between the germline ends. This CDR3 comprises 13 residues. Germline V gene sequence: CDR1 SGHNT, CDR2 YENEEA. CDR3 sequence (DNA): TGTGCCAGCAGCTTAGATCCCGACGAGACCCAGTACTTC. It translates to CASSLDPDETQYF. Full variable domain (rest looked up from reference TRBV11-3 and TRBJ2-5): EAGVVQSPRYKIIEKKQPVAFWCNPISGHNTLYWYLQNLGQGPELLIRYENEEAVDDSQLPKDRFSAERLKGVDSTLKIQPAELGDSAVYLCASSLDPDETQYFGPGTRLLVL.

V usage is TRBV6-5 and J usage is TRBJ2-7; D is possibly TRBD1 (6 bases). This CDR3 contains 15 residues. V was cut by 4 bases and J by 3 bases, with 16 bases left in between. Germline V gene lookup returns CDR1 MNHEY and CDR2 SVGAGI. The CDR3 coding sequence is TGTGCCAGCAGTTTATCAGGGGTCGGCTACTACGAGCAGTACTTC. Its translation: CASSLSGVGYYEQYF.

The chain uses TRBV6-7 and TRBJ2-7, with TRBD1 as a possible D gene (5 bases). TRBV6-7 is marked as an open reading frame, function uncertain. The CDR3 is 15 residues long. V gave up 5 bases and J gave up 1 base, with 15 bases separating them. The CDR3 DNA reads TGTGCCAGCAGTCCTCGGACCAGGGCGTCCTACGAGCAGTACTTC. Protein: CASSPRTRASYEQYF.

The J gene is TRBJ2-1, the V gene TRBV4-3; D may be TRBD2 (6 bases). CDR1 LGHNA and CDR2 YSLEER come from the germline V gene. This CDR3 comprises 13 residues. V gave up 1 base and J gave up 7 bases, with 8 bases separating them. CDR3 loop: CASSQARGNEQFF. CDR3 DNA: TGCGCCAGCAGCCAAGCCCGGGGGAATGAGCAGTTCTTC.

The chain couples TRBV27 to TRBJ2-1, with D hard to call. The CDR3 has 15 residues. Trimming took 5 bases from V and 5 from J, leaving 16 bases between them. Germline CDR1 reads MNHEY; CDR2 reads SMNVEV (reference sequence). The CDR3 nucleotides are TGTGCCAGCAGTGTATATCAGGCGAGTGACAATGAGCAGTTCTTC. Translated, it gives CASSVYQASDNEQFF.

The rearrangement links TRBV7-8 to TRBJ2-5; D possibly corresponds to TRBD2 (7 bases). This CDR3 is 15 amino acids long. Germline CDR1 and CDR2: SGHVS and FQNEAQ. V dropped 5 bases and J dropped 5 bases, with 18 bases sitting between them. CDR3 sequence: CASSQLAGARETQYF. As DNA, the CDR3 is TGTGCCAGCAGCCAACTGGCGGGGGCCCGGGAGACCCAGTACTTC.

V is TRBV4-1 and J is TRBJ1-6; 12 bases align to TRBD1. CDR1 is MGHRA and CDR2 is YSYEKL in the germline V gene. The CDR3 totals 17 residues. V lost 0 bases to trimming and J lost 9 bases; unmatched junction nucleotides: 6. CDR3 sequence: CASSQDGGQGASSPLHF. In DNA, the CDR3 is TGCGCCAGCAGCCAAGACGGGGGACAGGGGGCTTCTTCACCCCTCCACTTT.

This chain links TRBV7-8 with TRBJ1-1; D unclear. Germline values: CDR1 SGHVS, CDR2 FQNEAQ. This CDR3 has 12 amino acids. Trimming removed 3 bases from V and 8 bases from J, with 10 bases in between. The CDR3: CASSLMGLEAFF. The CDR3 DNA is TGTGCCAGCAGCTTGATGGGCCTCGAAGCTTTCTTT. The full variable domain, its missing parts supplied by reference TRBV7-8 and TRBJ1-1, is GAGVSQSPRYKVAKRGQDVALRCDPISGHVSLFWYQQALGQGPEFLTYFQNEAQLDKSGLPSDRFFAERPEGSVSTLKIQRTQQEDSAVYLCASSLMGLEAFFGQGTRLTVV.

The rearrangement uses TRBV7-3 and TRBJ1-1; TRBD1 might be the D (6 bases). V shed 5 bases and J shed 4 bases, with 11 bases lying between them. This CDR3 region has 13 residues. The germline gives CDR1 SGHTA, CDR2 FQGTGA. The CDR3 loop reads CASSQGLGTEAFF. The DNA of the CDR3 is TGTGCCAGCAGCCAGGGGCTGGGCACTGAAGCTTTCTTT.

The CDR3, as DNA: TGCGCCAGCAGCAGAGGGGACGGCTCGGGGTACGAGCAGTACTTC. Translating it yields CASSRGDGSGYEQYF. This chain links TRBV4-1 with TRBJ2-5, with D perhaps assigned TRBD1 or TRBD2 (5 bases each). The DNA end favors TRBJ2-7, so the J call may be wrong. The length of the CDR3 is 15 residues. Germline V CDR1 and CDR2: MGHRA, YSYEKL.

The CDR3 region is CASSLGSYEAFF. In DNA, the CDR3 is TGTGCCAGCAGCTTGGGCAGCTATGAAGCTTTCTTT. This chain uses TRBV5-4 with TRBJ1-1; D remains ambiguous. Germline V gene lookup returns CDR1 SGHNT and CDR2 YYREEE (reference sequence). This CDR3 has 12 residues. V was cut by 0 bases and J by 7 bases, with 7 bases left in between.

The chain employs TRBV7-2 and TRBJ2-5; 7 bases agree with TRBD2. Per the germline V gene, CDR1 is SGHTA and CDR2 is FQGNSA. This CDR3 is 14 amino acids long. Trimming at V came to 6 bases and at J to 5 bases, leaving 9 bases not matched to a gene. The CDR3 DNA reads as TGTGCCAGCAGTTCTAGCGGCATGCGGGAGACCCAGTACTTC. It encodes CASSSSGMRETQYF.

The chain carries TRBV5-1 and TRBJ1-1; the D is unclear. The V and J ends lost 4 bases and 1 base respectively, with 8 bases between them. Germline-derived CDR1 and CDR2 are SGHRS and YFSETQ. CDR3 size: 13 residues. The CDR3 DNA is TGCGCCAGCAGCCCGCTGAGGAACACTGAAGCTTTCTTT. Protein: CASSPLRNTEAFF.

This chain joins TRBV11-2 and TRBJ1-2, with 8 bases that match TRBD1. V shed 7 bases and J 3 bases; nucleotides not matched to a gene: 16. This CDR3 spans 17 amino acids. Germline values: CDR1 SGHAT, CDR2 FQNNGV. CDR3 sequence reads: CASTPEQGESIHYGYTF. For the CDR3, the DNA is TGTGCCAGCACCCCCGAACAGGGGGAGAGTATTCACTATGGCTACACCTTC.

The chain carries TRBV27 and TRBJ2-2; 8 nucleotides agree with TRBD2. Trimming took 3 bases from V and 2 from J; bases not matched to a gene: 5. The CDR3 sequence is 16 residues long. Germline values: CDR1 MNHEY, CDR2 SMNVEV (reference sequence). The CDR3 region is CASSFAGTSNTGELFF. CDR3 bases: TGTGCCAGCAGTTTTGCCGGGACTAGTAACACCGGGGAGCTGTTTTTT.

This clone was picked up a small number of times. V and J are TRBV7-2 and TRBJ2-7, with a tentative D call TRBD1 (5 bases). V gave up 2 bases and J gave up 0 bases, with 14 bases separating them. This CDR3 has 16 amino acids. The V gene's germline CDR1 is SGHTA and CDR2 FQGNSA. DNA for the CDR3: TGTGCCAGCAGCTTAAGCTTTCGGCAGGGCTCCTACGAGCAGTACTTC. It translates to CASSLSFRQGSYEQYF.

The V and J genes are TRBV28 and TRBJ1-5; D call uncertain. This CDR3 region has 13 residues. V was shortened by 4 bases and J by 6 bases, with 10 bases between the two germline ends. Germline loops: CDR1 MDHEN, CDR2 SYDVKM. CDR3 protein: CASSSVPGQPQHF. CDR3 coding DNA: TGTGCCAGCAGTTCCGTTCCAGGTCAGCCCCAGCATTTT.

This clone showed up just a few times. This rearrangement joins TRBV13 to TRBJ1-5; no firm D call. V lost 0 bases and J lost 4, with 1 base in between. The length of the CDR3 is 12 residues. Germline V gives CDR1 PRHDT, CDR2 FYEKMQ (reference sequence). The CDR3: CASSLGNQPQHF. CDR3 DNA sequence: TGTGCCAGCAGCTTAGGGAATCAGCCCCAGCATTTT.

The chain combines TRBV5-1 with TRBJ1-1; D remains unclear. This CDR3 is built from 12 residues. Germline V gene sequence: CDR1 SGHRS, CDR2 YFSETQ. Trimming stripped 0 bases from V and 3 bases from J, with 3 bases between. CDR3 in amino acids: CASSLGDTEAFF. In nucleotides, the CDR3 is TGCGCCAGCAGCTTGGGGGACACTGAAGCTTTCTTT.

In this sample, this clone turned up a few times. The same CDR3 can be traced to other DNA sequences in this sample. The V and J genes are TRBV19 and TRBJ2-4; D ambiguous. CDR3 length: 14 residues. Trimming cost V 5 bases and J 0 bases, with 8 bases left between them. Germline V gene sequence: CDR1 LNHDA, CDR2 SQIVND (reference sequence). This chain's CDR3 is CASSPTVAKNIQYF. DNA for the CDR3: TGTGCCAGTAGTCCAACGGTAGCCAAAAACATTCAGTACTTC.

This clone has only a few counts. The J gene is TRBJ2-1, the V gene TRBV2; D not resolved. There are 12 residues in the CDR3. Germline V lookup: CDR1 SNHLY, CDR2 FYNNEI. Trimming removed 10 bases from V and 8 bases from J, with 15 bases in between. CDR3 DNA sequence: TGTGCCACCACAACCAGCCTTCATGAGCAGTTCTTC. Protein sequence: CATTTSLHEQFF. The full variable domain, rest sourced from reference TRBV2 and TRBJ2-1, is EPEVTQTPSHQVTQMGQEVILRCVPISNHLYFYWYRQILGQKVEFLVSFYNNEISEKSEIFDDQFSVERPDGSNFTLKIRSTKLEDSAMYFCATTTSLHEQFFGPGTRLTVL.

This clone was seen once. The gene calls are TRBV6-6 and TRBJ2-1, with 9 bases identical to TRBD1. Germline CDR1 and CDR2: MNHNY and SVGAGI (reference sequence). Trimming cost V 6 bases and J 2 bases; bases outside gene matches: 8. The CDR3 loop spans 16 amino acids. The CDR3 here is CASSQDRGRPYNEQFF. The CDR3 bases are TGTGCCAGCAGCCAAGACAGGGGGAGACCCTACAATGAGCAGTTCTTC.

The table lists this clone with a few counts. The rearrangement uses TRBV7-9 and TRBJ1-5; D is undetermined. The CDR3 consists of 16 residues. Germline CDR1 is SEHNR and CDR2 is FQNEAQ (reference sequence). V lost 5 bases and J 3 bases, leaving 17 bases between the germline ends. CDR3 DNA sequence: TGTGCCAGCAGCCGTGCCTCGTCGGGGATCAATCAGCCCCAGCATTTT. Protein sequence: CASSRASSGINQPQHF.

V is TRBV7-9 and J is TRBJ2-7; no clear D gene. Trimming left V 3 bases short and J 7 bases short, with 7 bases between. The CDR3 consists of 11 residues. CDR1 and CDR2 from the germline V gene are SEHNR and FQNEAQ (reference sequence). The CDR3 region is CASSLTPEQYF. The CDR3 nucleotides read TGTGCCAGCAGCTTGACACCGGAGCAGTACTTC.

This clone was seen only a few times. This chain uses TRBV7-9 with TRBJ1-1; TRBD1 might be the D (5 bases). The CDR3 spans 16 residues. Trimming removed 11 bases at V and 1 base at J, with 23 bases between. Germline V gives CDR1 SEHNR, CDR2 FQNEAQ (reference sequence). The CDR3 bases are TGTGCCCCGGTTGGACTCCCGGGACGGCCGAACACTGAAGCTTTCTTT. It specifies CAPVGLPGRPNTEAFF.

This clone was recorded many times. The chain recombines TRBV19 with TRBJ2-3, with 9 bases aligning to TRBD2. V dropped 6 bases and J dropped 0; count of bases not matched to a gene: 4. The germline V gene has CDR1 LNHDA and CDR2 SQIVND (reference sequence). The CDR3 covers 15 residues. CDR3 residues: CASRAGLASTDTQYF. CDR3 nucleotides: TGTGCCAGTAGGGCGGGACTAGCAAGCACAGATACGCAGTATTTT.

The genes are TRBV10-3 and TRBJ2-2; no reliable D call. This CDR3 has 16 residues. The germline V gene has CDR1 ENHRY and CDR2 SYGVKD. V lost 3 bases and J 0 bases, leaving 11 bases between the germline ends. The chain's CDR3 is CAISEIPGPNTGELFF. DNA of the CDR3: TGTGCCATCAGTGAAATCCCAGGACCGAACACCGGGGAGCTGTTTTTT.